These 8 T cell receptor beta chains originate from one sample sequenced in a study of T-cell reconstitution after alpha-beta-depleted transplantation in children. Unique molecular identifiers were incorporated when the TCRbeta library was constructed. Each CDR3 protein is one row after TCRdb ran MiXCR on the PCR reads. This sample carries around 190,000 distinct CDR3 sequences, about 6.6% of them seen once, and the ten largest clones take about 5.9%. Sequenced here: PBMCs, sampled before TCRalphabeta/CD19-depleted stem cell transplant. These receptors all stem from a boy aged 2-15 years with acute lymphoblastic leukemia, due to receive a stem cell transplant.

This clonotype was found a few times. V usage is TRBV5-8 and J usage is TRBJ2-3; no clear D. Looked up from germline, CDR1 is SGHTS and CDR2 is YDEGEE. V gave up 1 base and J gave up 5 bases, with 11 bases separating them. The CDR3 has 14 residues. The CDR3 loop reads CASSLPSVGDTQYF. CDR3 DNA sequence: TGTGCCAGCAGCTTGCCCAGCGTTGGAGATACGCAGTATTTT.

This clonotype showed up many times. The chain employs TRBV20-1 and TRBJ1-1, with D perhaps matching TRBD1 (5 bases). The ends were cut back, 5 bases at V and 5 bases at J, with 9 bases in the middle. This CDR3 has 11 residues. The germline V gene has CDR1 DFQATT and CDR2 SNEGSKA (reference sequence). This CDR3 is CSAVRDTEAFF. CDR3 nucleotides: TGCAGTGCTGTCAGGGATACTGAAGCTTTCTTT.

The CDR3 here is CASRDRRYEQYF. The DNA for the CDR3 is TGCGCCAGCAGGGACAGGCGCTACGAGCAGTACTTC. The chain recombines TRBV10-1 with TRBJ2-7; 7 nucleotides match TRBD1. The CDR3 loop spans 12 amino acids. J was trimmed by 3 bases and V by 6 bases; bases with no gene match: 2. Per the germline V gene, CDR1 is WNHNN and CDR2 is SYGVQD (reference sequence).

The sample holds a few counts of this clonotype. This chain uses TRBV6-2 or TRBV6-3 with TRBJ2-7; 8 nucleotides agree with TRBD1. The CDR3 sequence is 13 residues long. Per germline, CDR1 MNHEY and CDR2 SVGEGT. V lost 4 bases to trimming and J lost 3 bases; unmatched junction nucleotides: 2. This CDR3 is CASSSQGVYEQYF. Written as DNA, the CDR3 is TGTGCCAGCAGTTCACAGGGGGTCTACGAGCAGTACTTC.

This rearrangement joins TRBV2 to TRBJ1-2, with D hard to call. The CDR3 totals 13 residues. Germline CDR1 SNHLY, CDR2 FYNNEI. Deletions cut 8 bases from V and 1 base from J, with 11 bases between. The CDR3 protein is CASLFGYNYGYTF. CDR3 DNA sequence: TGTGCCAGCCTGTTCGGCTATAACTATGGCTACACCTTC.

In its sample, this clonotype was seen a few times. V and J are TRBV20-1 and TRBJ1-6, with TRBD1 matching over 10 bases. In germline, CDR1 is DFQATT, CDR2 SNEGSKA (reference sequence). CDR3 length: 17 amino acids. J gave up 6 bases and V 1 base, and 9 bases lay outside the gene matches. CDR3 DNA: TGCAGTGCTAGAGCGAATTCGGGACAGGGGATTAATTCACCCCTCCACTTT. The encoded protein is CSARANSGQGINSPLHF.

In this sample, this clonotype turned up many times. V and J are TRBV28 and TRBJ2-4, with D tentatively TRBD1 (5 bases). Germline CDR1 reads MDHEN; CDR2 reads SYDVKM. Trimming took 5 bases from V and 2 from J, leaving 19 bases between them. The length of the CDR3 is 17 residues. The CDR3 loop is CASSQPLGTGSKNIQYF. As DNA, the CDR3 is TGTGCCAGCAGTCAACCCCTTGGAACAGGATCCAAAAACATTCAGTACTTC.

This clonotype was seen at least ten times. The CDR3 bases are TGTGCCAGCAGCCACGAATTCGCATCACCTCTCAGCTCCTACAATGAGCAGTTCTTC. Amino acid sequence: CASSHEFASPLSSYNEQFF. The chain combines TRBV14 with TRBJ2-1; D remains unclear. CDR1 SGHDN and CDR2 FVKESK come from the germline V gene. Trimming left V 3 bases short and J 0 bases short, with 21 bases between. CDR3 length: 19 residues.